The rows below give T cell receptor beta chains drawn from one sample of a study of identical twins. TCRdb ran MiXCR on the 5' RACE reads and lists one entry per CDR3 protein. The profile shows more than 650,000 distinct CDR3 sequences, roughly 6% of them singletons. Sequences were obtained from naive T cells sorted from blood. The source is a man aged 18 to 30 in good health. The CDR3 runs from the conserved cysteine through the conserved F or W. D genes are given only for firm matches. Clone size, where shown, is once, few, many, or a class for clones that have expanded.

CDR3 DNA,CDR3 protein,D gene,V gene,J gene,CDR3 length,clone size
TGTGCCAGCAGCCCGAGGGGGAACAGGGCAGAGACCCAGTACTTC,CASSPRGNRAETQYF,NA,TRBV5-6,TRBJ2-5,15,few
TGTGCCAGCAGTTACTCGAATCAGCGAACCTACGAGCAGTACTTC,CASSYSNQRTYEQYF,NA,TRBV6-2/TRBV6-3,TRBJ2-7,15,NA
TGTGCCAGCAGTTCCATACGGAGCTACTATGGCTACACCTTC,CASSSIRSYYGYTF,NA,TRBV6-2/TRBV6-3,TRBJ1-2,14,NA
TGTGCCAGCAGCCAAGAGGCGGTGGCTAGCGGGAGTTTGGATGAGCAGTTCTTC,CASSQEAVASGSLDEQFF,TRBD2,TRBV3-1,TRBJ2-1,18,NA
TGTGCCAGCAGTCTGCCTAGCGGGAGTTTCAATGAGCAGTTCTTC,CASSLPSGSFNEQFF,TRBD2,TRBV11-2,TRBJ2-1,15,few
TGCAGTGCTAGGATCCCTGCGCCCGGGGAGCTGTTTTTT,CSARIPAPGELFF,NA,TRBV20-1,TRBJ2-2,13,many
TGTGCCATCAGCAGGACAGCCGACTCTGGAAACACCATATATTTT,CAISRTADSGNTIYF,NA,TRBV10-3,TRBJ1-3,15,many
TGTGCCAGCAGCTTACAGTCAGGGGGCTTAGGTCAGCCCCAGCATTTT,CASSLQSGGLGQPQHF,TRBD1,TRBV7-8,TRBJ1-5,16,NA
TGCGCCAGCAGCCCCGGACAGGGAAGGGTTGAGCAGTTCTTC,CASSPGQGRVEQFF,TRBD1,TRBV5-1,TRBJ2-1,14,few
TGTGCCAGCAGGGGACAGGGGCACTACAATGAGCAGTTCTTC,CASRGQGHYNEQFF,TRBD1,TRBV6-2/TRBV6-3,TRBJ2-1,14,NA